This entry is about one TCR beta chain. This specimen belongs to a study of shared clonotypes between healthy human individuals. In the naive CD8 group, cells lacked CD45RO and were positively selected for CCR7, so terminally differentiated effector memory CD45RA+ cells were left out. Some clones are missing from TCRdb's copy, which holds only in-frame ones; the method was immunoSEQ multiplex PCR. Of some 2,100,000 clones listed, roughly 91% were seen once; the top ten hold about 1.8%. V lost 1 base, J lost 8 bases, and 8 bases lay in between. Per the germline V gene, CDR1 is KGHSH and CDR2 is LQKENI. CDR3 length equals 13 residues.

The chain joins TRBV18 to TRBJ1-4, with D hard to call. The sample taken for sequencing was naive CD8+ T cells from PBMCs. This sequence originates from a man aged 18 to 29 in good health. Some clones in this sample may be carry-over from other donors' samples. The CDR3 nucleotides are TGTGCCAGCTCACCACTGAGTAGGGAAAAACTGTTTTTT. This gives the protein CASSPLSREKLFF.